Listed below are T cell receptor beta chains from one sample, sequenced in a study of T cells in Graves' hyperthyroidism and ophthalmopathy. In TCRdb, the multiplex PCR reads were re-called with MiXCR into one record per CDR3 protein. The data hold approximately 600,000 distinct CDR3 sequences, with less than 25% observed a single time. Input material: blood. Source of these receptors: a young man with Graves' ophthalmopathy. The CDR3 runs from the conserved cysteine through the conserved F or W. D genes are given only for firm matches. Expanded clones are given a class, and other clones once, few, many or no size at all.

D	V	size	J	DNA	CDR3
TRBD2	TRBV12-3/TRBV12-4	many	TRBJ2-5	TGTGCCAGCAGGAAAGCGGGAGTAGAGACCCAGTACTTC	CASRKAGVETQYF
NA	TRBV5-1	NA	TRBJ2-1	TGCGCCAGCAGCGGATGGCCGGCTGGGGGTCAGGGGTCCTACAATGAGCAGTTCTTC	CASSGWPAGGQGSYNEQFF
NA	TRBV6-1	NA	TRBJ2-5	TGTGCCAGCAGCCGAAGGACAGAAGAGACCCAGTACTTC	CASSRRTEETQYF
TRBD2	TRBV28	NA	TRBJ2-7	TGTGCCAGCAGTTTGACTAGCGGGAGTATTGGCGAGCAGTACTTC	CASSLTSGSIGEQYF
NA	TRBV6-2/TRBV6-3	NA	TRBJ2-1	TGTGCCAGCAGTCTCTTCTCGGTGGGATACAATGAGCAGTTCTTC	CASSLFSVGYNEQFF
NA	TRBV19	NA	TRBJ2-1	TGTGCCAGTAGGCACCTGGGCGGGACCTCCTACAATGAGCAGTTCTTC	CASRHLGGTSYNEQFF
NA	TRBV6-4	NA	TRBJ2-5	TGTGCCATCCCCACCTGGATGGAGGAGACCCAGTACTTC	CAIPTWMEETQYF
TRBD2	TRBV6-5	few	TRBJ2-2	TGTGCCAGCAGTTACTCGTTAGCGGGAGGGCCGTTCGGGGAGCTGTTTTTT	CASSYSLAGGPFGELFF
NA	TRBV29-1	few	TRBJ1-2	TGCAGCGTTGTCCCGCTCTCGAGGGGCTATGGCTACACCTTC	CSVVPLSRGYGYTF
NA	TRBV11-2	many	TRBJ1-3	TGTGCCAGCAGCCCTTCAGATAGCTCTGGAAACACCATATATTTT	CASSPSDSSGNTIYF
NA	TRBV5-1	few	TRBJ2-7	TGCGCCAGCAGCTCACAGGGAGAAGGCTACGAGCAGTACTTC	CASSSQGEGYEQYF
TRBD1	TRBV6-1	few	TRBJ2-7	TGTGCCAGCAGTGAAGACGCCGGGACAGGGGACTACGAGCAGTACTTC	CASSEDAGTGDYEQYF
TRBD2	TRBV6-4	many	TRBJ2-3	TGTGCCAGCAGTGACGGGACTAGCGGGAGGGATACGCAGTATTTT	CASSDGTSGRDTQYF
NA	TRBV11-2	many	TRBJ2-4	TGTGCCAGCAGCACACGACTAGCCAAAAACATTCAGTACTTC	CASSTRLAKNIQYF
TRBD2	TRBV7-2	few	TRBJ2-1	TGTGCCAGCAGACGGACTAGCGGGAGAGGGCCCGCCTCCTACAATGAGCAGTTCTTC	CASRRTSGRGPASYNEQFF
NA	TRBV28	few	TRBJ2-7	TGTGCCAGCAGTTTGTCGAGTAACAGGGACTACGAGCAGTACTTC	CASSLSSNRDYEQYF
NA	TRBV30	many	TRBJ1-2	TGTGCCTGGAGTGTACGAGGGCAGGGCTACACCTTC	CAWSVRGQGYTF
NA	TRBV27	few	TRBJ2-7	TGTGCCAGCATCTCAAGGGGGGACGAGCAGTACTTC	CASISRGDEQYF
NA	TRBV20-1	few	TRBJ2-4	TGCAGTGCCCTAGGATTGCGGGGCAAAAACATTCAGTACTTC	CSALGLRGKNIQYF
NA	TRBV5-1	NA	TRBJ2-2	TGCGCCAGCAGCCCACCGGGGTTGGGGAGGACCGGGGAGCTGTTTTTT	CASSPPGLGRTGELFF
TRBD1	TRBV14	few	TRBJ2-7	TGTGCCAGCAGTCGGAACAGGGGCACAAGCGGCGAGCAGTACTTC	CASSRNRGTSGEQYF
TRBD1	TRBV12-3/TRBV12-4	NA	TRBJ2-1	TGTGCCAGCAGTATAGGACAGGCCCTGAAGCAGTTCTTC	CASSIGQALKQFF
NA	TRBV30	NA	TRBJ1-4	TGTGCCTGGAGTGTACGCGAGACGCTCTATCGGGGGACTAATGAAAAACTGTTTTTT	CAWSVRETLYRGTNEKLFF
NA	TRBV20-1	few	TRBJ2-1	TGCAGTGCGGGGAGCGGGCCGGGCCACTACAATGAGCAGTTCTTC	CSAGSGPGHYNEQFF
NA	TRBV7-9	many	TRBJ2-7	TGTGCCAGCAGCTTAGGGTCTGGGACCTACGAGCAGTACTTC	CASSLGSGTYEQYF
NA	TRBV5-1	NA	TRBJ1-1	TGCGCCAGCAGCTTATGGACCGCGAACACTGAAGCTTTCTTT	CASSLWTANTEAFF
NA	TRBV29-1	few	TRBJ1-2	TGCAGCGTTGAAGATCTGGGGGGTCGTGGTGAAGGCTACACCTTC	CSVEDLGGRGEGYTF
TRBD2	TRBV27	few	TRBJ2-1	TGTGCCAGCAGTATCCTAGCGGGAGTTCTTAATGAGCAGTTCTTC	CASSILAGVLNEQFF
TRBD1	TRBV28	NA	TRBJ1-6	TGTGCCAGCAGACTCACTCAGGGGGCGGGAAGTTCACCCCTCCACTTT	CASRLTQGAGSSPLHF
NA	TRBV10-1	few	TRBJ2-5	TGCGCCAGCAGTGTTGGCGGCTCCGGTGAGACCCAGTACTTC	CASSVGGSGETQYF
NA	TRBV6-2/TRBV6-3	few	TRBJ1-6	TGTGCCAGCAGTTACGACAGCGATAATTCACCCCTCCACTTT	CASSYDSDNSPLHF